A single sample gave rise to the 5 T cell receptor beta chains below, sequenced in a study of blood T cell repertoires in COVID-19. TCRdb's table, derived via immunoSEQ multiplex PCR, lists solely in-frame clones and lacks some. The sample comprises 130,000 to 150,000 clones, over 70% of which are singletons, and about 1.7% rests with the top ten. Specimen: peripheral blood. The receptors stem from a woman aged 45-60 years with acute or convalescent COVID-19.

V gene TRBV27 combines with J gene TRBJ2-7; possibly TRBD2 for D (5 bases). From germline, CDR1 is MNHEY and CDR2 SMNVEV (reference sequence). This CDR3 is 14 amino acids long. V shed 7 bases and J shed 7 bases, with 20 bases lying between them. CDR3 sequence (DNA): TGTGCCAGCAAGATGCGAGAGTATACGGGAGAGCAGTACTTC. The encoded protein is CASKMREYTGEQYF.

J is TRBJ2-1 and V is TRBV24-1, with 9 nucleotides matching TRBD1. J gave up 6 bases and V 4 bases, and 9 bases lay outside the gene matches. CDR3 length: 16 amino acids. CDR1 is KGHDR, CDR2 SFDVKD, per germline. CDR3 protein: CATSDFAGQGINEQFF. The CDR3, as DNA: TGTGCCACCAGTGACTTCGCGGGACAGGGTATCAATGAGCAGTTCTTC.

V is TRBV4-1 and J is TRBJ1-4; D call uncertain. Looked up from germline, CDR1 is MGHRA and CDR2 is YSYEKL. Deletions cut 0 bases from V and 0 bases from J, with 8 bases between. CDR3 length equals 16 residues. CDR3 DNA sequence: TGCGCCAGCAGCCAAGATGCACATCCAACTAATGAAAAACTGTTTTTT. Protein: CASSQDAHPTNEKLFF.

V is TRBV5-1 and J is TRBJ1-5; D might be TRBD1 (5 bases). Looked up from germline, CDR1 is SGHRS and CDR2 is YFSETQ. The CDR3 runs 15 residues. Trimming stripped 0 bases from V and 1 base from J, with 8 bases between. Here the CDR3 reads CASSLGTQSNQPQHF. CDR3 nucleotide sequence: TGCGCCAGCAGCTTGGGGACACAAAGCAATCAGCCCCAGCATTTT.

This clone has just a few counts. This chain links TRBV11-3 with TRBJ2-1; tentative D call: TRBD1 (6 bases). Germline assignment: CDR1 SGHNT and CDR2 YENEEA. This CDR3 has 13 amino acids. V lost 0 bases and J 15 bases, leaving 15 bases between the germline ends. Here the CDR3 reads CASSLDAIGQRFF. The CDR3 DNA sequence: TGTGCCAGCAGCTTAGATGCAATCGGACAGCGGTTCTTC.